This is a list of T cell receptor beta chains from one sample in a study of CD8+ T cells in alopecia areata. TCRdb's copy holds only in-frame clones and misses some; the assay was immunoSEQ multiplex PCR. The sample carries around 300,000 clones, approximately 60% recorded once. The specimen comprised CD4+ T cells sorted from blood, sampled around week 52, from a patient treated with tofacitinib. The receptors come from a human donor with alopecia areata. Both conserved end residues are part of each CDR3. The D gene is left open where the match is weak.

CASGSWGEQYF TRBV19 NA TRBJ2-7
CAWRGDRAGYTF TRBV30 TRBD1 TRBJ1-2
CASSEEGLEQYF TRBV2 NA TRBJ2-7
CASSLGVTGSSGANVLTF TRBV7-8 NA TRBJ2-6
CASSARPHSGANVLTF TRBV25-1 NA TRBJ2-6
CASSQMPYEQYF TRBV7-9 NA TRBJ2-7
CASSVGDSIYNEQFF TRBV9 NA TRBJ2-1
CASSSPDGEAFF TRBV5-6 NA TRBJ1-1
CASSGSTANSGANVLTF TRBV5-4 NA TRBJ2-6
CASSLTGNQPQHF TRBV7-3 NA TRBJ1-5
CASSQVGWVVERDTEAFF TRBV4-3 NA TRBJ1-1
CASSLQGDQPQHF TRBV7-9 NA TRBJ1-5
CASSLTPGTSFSYNEQFF TRBV7-3 TRBD2 TRBJ2-1
CASTRQGASGANVLTF TRBV10-2 TRBD1 TRBJ2-6
CASSLPGQGGIHEQYF TRBV5-6 TRBD1 TRBJ2-7
CASSVAVTSTDTQYF TRBV9 NA TRBJ2-3
CASSYTGTGTDYGYTF TRBV5-1 NA TRBJ1-2
CASARDRGTDTQYF TRBV27 TRBD1 TRBJ2-3
CASSSPKGAFTEAFF TRBV5-4 TRBD1 TRBJ1-1
CAWSGQGYTDTQYF TRBV30 NA TRBJ2-3
CASSGAGNQPQHF TRBV18 NA TRBJ1-5
CASSLPYRVQETQYF TRBV11-2 NA TRBJ2-5
CASSQDKGQVNSPLHF TRBV4-1 NA TRBJ1-6
CAWNRVDTGELFF TRBV30 NA TRBJ2-2
CASSDLKGLGETQYF TRBV5-1 NA TRBJ2-5
CSGSGTAFEQFF TRBV29-1 TRBD1 TRBJ2-1
CSGESGVNTGELFF TRBV29-1 NA TRBJ2-2
CASSPNRVTGGYTF TRBV5-4 NA TRBJ1-2
CASSPRQFYGYTF TRBV13 NA TRBJ1-2
CSVGSGHYGQYF TRBV29-1 NA TRBJ2-7
CSVEGPGAFYEQYF TRBV29-1 NA TRBJ2-7